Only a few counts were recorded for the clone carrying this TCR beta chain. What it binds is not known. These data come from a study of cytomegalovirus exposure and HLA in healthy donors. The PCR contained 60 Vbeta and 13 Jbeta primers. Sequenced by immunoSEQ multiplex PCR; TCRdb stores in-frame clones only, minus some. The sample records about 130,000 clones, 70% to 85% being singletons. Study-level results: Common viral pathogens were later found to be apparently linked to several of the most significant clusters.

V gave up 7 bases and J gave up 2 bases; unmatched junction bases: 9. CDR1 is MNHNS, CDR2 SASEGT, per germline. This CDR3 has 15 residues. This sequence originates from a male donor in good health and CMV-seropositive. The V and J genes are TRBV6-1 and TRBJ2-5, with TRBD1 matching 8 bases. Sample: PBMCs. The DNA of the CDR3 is TGTGCCAGCACCGCAAACAGGGGGTCACAAGAGACCCAGTACTTC. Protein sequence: CASTANRGSQETQYF.